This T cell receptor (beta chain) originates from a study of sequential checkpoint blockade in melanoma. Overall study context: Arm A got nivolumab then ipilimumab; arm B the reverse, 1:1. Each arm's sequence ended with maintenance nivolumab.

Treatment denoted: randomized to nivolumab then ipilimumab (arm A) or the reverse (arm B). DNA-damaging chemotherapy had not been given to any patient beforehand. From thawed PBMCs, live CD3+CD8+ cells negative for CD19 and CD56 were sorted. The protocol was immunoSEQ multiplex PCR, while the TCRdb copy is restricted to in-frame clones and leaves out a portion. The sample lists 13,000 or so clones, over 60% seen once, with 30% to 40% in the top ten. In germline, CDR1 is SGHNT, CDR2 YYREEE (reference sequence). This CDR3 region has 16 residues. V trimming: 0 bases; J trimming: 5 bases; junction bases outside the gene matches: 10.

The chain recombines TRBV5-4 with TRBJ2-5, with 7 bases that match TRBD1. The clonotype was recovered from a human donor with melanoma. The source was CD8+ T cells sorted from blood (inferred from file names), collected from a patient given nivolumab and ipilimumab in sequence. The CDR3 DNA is TGTGCCAGCAGCTTGGAGGCCAGGGGGACGAGGGAGACCCAGTACTTC. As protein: CASSLEARGTRETQYF.